This T cell receptor (beta chain) was captured by sequencing in a study of regulatory and conventional T cells in RAG deficiency (dated by TCRdb to 2017 to 2019). As for the study more broadly: To compare the diversity and composition of the repertoires of Treg, conventional CD4+ and CD8+ T cells between RAG-deficient patients and healthy controls, the study applied high-throughput TCR beta sequencing. General findings and caveats noted by the study authors: RAG-deficient patients showed markedly lower Shannon entropy and higher Simpson indices than control T-cell subpopulations. Unique TCR beta sequences from Treg cells were around 100-fold fewer in Omenn syndrome and CID/AS patients than controls, versus about 9.9-fold for other subsets. The CD25-high CD127-low cells sorted from Omenn syndrome patients may be peripherally activated cells rather than true Treg cells. Shorter CDR3 lengths were found in all patient T-cell subsets, and >75% Treg-Tconv repertoire overlap at nucleotide and amino acid level was observed in Omenn syndrome patients. Some T-cell subset analyses were not performed for some subjects.

Conventional CD4+ T cells were purified from blood as CD25-low CD127-high cells before genomic DNA extraction. Repertoire analyses used roughly eight healthy control donors as the comparison group. Libraries were prepared through the immunoSEQ multiplex PCR assay. Genomic DNA from the sorted T-cell subsets was used to amplify rearranged TCR beta chain products, which were then sequenced. For the original study's pipeline: Repertoire diversity of productive TCR beta rearrangements was quantified using Shannon entropy and Simpson indices. To gauge clonal expansion, the frequencies of the 100 most abundant productive TCR beta clonotypes among total reads were added together. The TRB repertoires were scored with a self-reactivity index built on which amino acids appear at CDR3beta positions 6 and 7. Two-way ANOVA was used for repertoire analyses, while Student t or Mann-Whitney tests were used for flow cytometric analyses. Not all clones reach the TCRdb copy of this immuneACCESS table, which keeps in-frame sequences only. Checked studies attribute under half of the gap to unresolved V genes and leave the rest unexplained. Clone size and the V and J calls come from that table; the DNA yielded D and trimming. This sample is represented by approximately 30,000 clones; about 96% of them were singletons. The ten most abundant clones make up roughly 0.32% of the sample.

This clone appeared once. The antigen it binds to is not known. No much larger clone exists at a distance of one base, and base qualities are not known. V is trimmed back by 1 base and J by 2 bases, and the junction contains 6 bases that no gene match accounts for. From a lookup of the germline V gene, CDR1 and CDR2 are SQVTM and ANQGSEA. The CDR3, cysteine through phenylalanine, is 15 amino acids long. Of all the DNA, just the CDR3 is kept, 45 bases in frame from base 1. This sample was also put to use in a study of regulatory T cells. Looking at the second paper: For the multiplex PCR, 52 forward TRBV primers and 13 reverse TRBJ primers were used, and amplification bias was corrected with both assay-based and computational methods. Patient repertoires showed restricted unique TRB V-J pairs and skewed V and J gene usage, most marked in regulatory T cells. Between CD3G-deficient patients and healthy controls, the study compared T-cell receptor beta repertoires in sorted regulatory T cells, conventional CD4+ T cells and CD8+ T cells. Peripheral blood mononuclear cells were isolated by Ficoll density separation. Rearranged TRB loci were amplified from genomic DNA by multiplex PCR within the immunoSEQ assay. TRB amplicons were sequenced on an Illumina HiSeq platform. Custom algorithms error-filtered the raw sequences and aligned them to reference gene sequences, after which the immunoSEQ online tools were used for analysis. Frequencies of productive and nonproductive TRB rearrangements were evaluated among both unique and total sequences. For group comparisons, t tests, Mann-Whitney tests or two-way ANOVA were performed in Prism software.

The chain couples TRBV29-1 to TRBJ2-5; a stretch of 8 junction bases matches TRBD1. The sequencing input was CD25- CD4+ T cells sorted from blood. This TCR was sampled from a human donor in good health. The CDR3 has the sequence CSVEVRTGRQETQYF. DNA sequence: TGCAGCGTTGAAGTAAGGACAGGGAGACAAGAGACCCAGTACTTC.